A single sample is the source of the 32 T cell receptor beta chains below, sequenced in a study of cytomegalovirus exposure and HLA in healthy donors. Amplification used 60 Vbeta primers and 13 Jbeta primers. Clones were sequenced by immunoSEQ multiplex PCR, and TCRdb holds only the in-frame ones, with some missing. The sample lists 160,000 or so clones, around 83% occurring once. Sequencing input: PBMCs. All receptors come from a man aged 45-65 years in good health and CMV-seropositive.

The chain has TRBV5-1 and TRBJ1-1; D is unclear. V lost 1 base and J 7 bases, leaving 14 bases between the germline ends. This CDR3 spans 14 amino acids. The germline gives CDR1 SGHRS, CDR2 YFSETQ. CDR3 in DNA: TGCGCCAGCAGCTTGTCACCAGGTGACCTTGAAGCTTTCTTT. It is translated as CASSLSPGDLEAFF.

The genes are TRBV5-1 and TRBJ2-5, with D possibly matching TRBD1 (6 bases). The CDR3 length is 14 residues. V shed 0 bases and J shed 11 bases, with 17 bases lying between them. Germline V gene lookup returns CDR1 SGHRS and CDR2 YFSETQ. CDR3 sequence (DNA): TGCGCCAGCAGCTTGGAGACAGGTTCAAGAGAGCAGTACTTC. Translation gives CASSLETGSREQYF.

The J gene is TRBJ2-3, the V gene TRBV7-3, with TRBD2 identical over 15 bases. With 5 bases clipped from V and 5 bases from J, the junction kept 14 bases outside the gene matches. This CDR3 spans 19 amino acids. CDR1 and CDR2 from the germline V gene are SGHTA and FQGTGA. DNA for the CDR3: TGTGCCAGCAGCCAAAGGGCTGGACTAGCGGGGGGGCTAGGAGATACGCAGTATTTT. Protein sequence: CASSQRAGLAGGLGDTQYF.

A single count supports this clone. The chain couples TRBV6-6 to TRBJ1-1; possible D gene TRBD1, 6 bases. Germline V gene sequence: CDR1 MNHNY, CDR2 SVGAGI (reference sequence). The V and J ends lost 5 bases and 3 bases respectively, with 16 bases between them. This CDR3 is 15 amino acids long. The CDR3 is CASSTLQGLDTEAFF. The DNA for the CDR3 is TGTGCCAGCAGTACCCTACAGGGCCTTGACACTGAAGCTTTCTTT.

This clone is a singleton in its sample. V is TRBV28 and J is TRBJ2-7; 13 bases match TRBD2. Germline CDR1 MDHEN, CDR2 SYDVKM. After removal of 5 bases from V and 4 bases from J, the junction contained 14 bases not matched to a gene. The CDR3 is made up of 18 amino acids. Here the CDR3 reads CASSPSDRLAGGAYEQYF. CDR3 in DNA: TGTGCCAGCAGTCCTTCGGATCGACTAGCGGGGGGCGCTTACGAGCAGTACTTC.

The chain links TRBV5-1 to TRBJ1-1; 7 bases agree with TRBD1. Germline assignment: CDR1 SGHRS and CDR2 YFSETQ. The CDR3 loop spans 16 amino acids. V shed 0 bases and J 0 bases; nucleotides not matched to a gene: 5. Here the CDR3 DNA reads TGCGCCAGCAGCTTGGCCGAGACAGGGATGAACACTGAAGCTTTCTTT. Translation gives CASSLAETGMNTEAFF.

The J gene is TRBJ2-1, the V gene TRBV7-3, with 7 bases fitting TRBD2. This CDR3 has 17 residues. Germline CDR1 SGHTA, CDR2 FQGTGA. V shed 5 bases and J 3 bases; nucleotides not matched to a gene: 13. The CDR3 is CASSPGGSGPLYNEQFF. The CDR3, as DNA: TGTGCCAGCAGCCCCGGGGGTAGCGGGCCTCTCTACAATGAGCAGTTCTTC.

This clone has only one observation. The V and J genes are TRBV27 and TRBJ1-2; D is perhaps TRBD1 (6 bases). The germline V gene has CDR1 MNHEY and CDR2 SMNVEV (reference sequence). The CDR3 loop spans 14 amino acids. The germline V and J ends were trimmed by 3 bases and 3 bases, with 11 bases remaining between them. DNA for the CDR3: TGTGCCAGCAGTTTTTCAGGGGAAGACTATGGCTACACCTTC. Its translation is CASSFSGEDYGYTF.

This chain links TRBV28 with TRBJ2-1; D may be TRBD1 (6 bases). V lost 5 bases and J lost 6, with 20 bases in between. The V gene's germline CDR1 is MDHEN and CDR2 SYDVKM. This CDR3 has 16 residues. CDR3 residues: CASSGRWTERFNEQFF. The CDR3 coding sequence is TGTGCCAGCAGTGGAAGGTGGACAGAGAGATTCAATGAGCAGTTCTTC.

The chain carries TRBV28 and TRBJ1-1; 8 positions agree with TRBD1. With V trimmed by 6 bases and J by 2 bases, 11 bases remained unmatched. The CDR3 is 16 residues long. Germline loops: CDR1 MDHEN, CDR2 SYDVKM. The CDR3 is CASSLPHGTGNTEAFF. The CDR3 DNA sequence: TGTGCCAGCAGCCTCCCCCACGGGACAGGAAACACTGAAGCTTTCTTT.

This clone has a single count. The genes are TRBV7-3 and TRBJ1-2, with D perhaps TRBD1 (5 bases). From germline, CDR1 is SGHTA and CDR2 FQGTGA. The CDR3 has 13 residues. The V end lost 5 bases, the J end lost 4 bases, and 11 bases lay between the germline ends. The CDR3 here is CASSDGQTYGYTF. The CDR3 region has the DNA TGTGCCAGCAGCGACGGACAAACCTATGGCTACACCTTC.

CDR3 protein: CAWLAGNSYEQYF. The CDR3 nucleotides are TGTGCCTGGTTAGCGGGGAACTCCTACGAGCAGTACTTC. The chain couples TRBV30 to TRBJ2-7; TRBD2 matches at 8 bases. Looked up from germline, CDR1 is GTSNPN and CDR2 is SVGIG (reference sequence). The CDR3 runs 13 residues. The V segment lost 5 bases and the J segment 0 bases; nucleotides outside the gene matches: 3.

The chain recombines TRBV27 with TRBJ1-6; D possibly corresponds to TRBD1 (5 bases). The CDR3 consists of 17 residues. Trimming removed 5 bases from V and 8 bases from J, with 22 bases in between. CDR1 and CDR2 (germline): MNHEY, SMNVEV (reference sequence). CDR3 DNA: TGTGCCAGCAGTCGCATTGGCCCGGGGGGGAACGATTCACCCCTCCACTTT. Translated: CASSRIGPGGNDSPLHF.

This CDR3 is CSVTGGHFREQYF. CDR3 sequence (DNA): TGCAGCGTAACAGGGGGCCATTTTAGAGAGCAGTACTTC. The chain couples TRBV29-1 to TRBJ2-7; 9 positions match TRBD1. There are 13 residues in the CDR3. The germline V gene has CDR1 SQVTM and CDR2 ANQGSEA. The V segment lost 6 bases and the J segment 7 bases; nucleotides outside the gene matches: 10.

The chain couples TRBV5-1 to TRBJ2-1, with no clear D. The CDR3 is 14 residues long. Germline V lookup: CDR1 SGHRS, CDR2 YFSETQ. V was clipped by 0 bases and J by 3 bases, with 7 bases between them. CDR3: CASSLAQFYNEQFF. The CDR3, as DNA: TGCGCCAGCAGCTTGGCACAATTCTACAATGAGCAGTTCTTC.

The chain recombines TRBV18 with TRBJ2-1; D is unresolved. Between the trimmed V and J ends, which lost 2 bases and 3 bases, there was a span of 11 bases. This CDR3 spans 15 amino acids. Per germline, CDR1 KGHSH and CDR2 LQKENI. This CDR3 is CASSPKQDSYNEQFF. Written as DNA, the CDR3 is TGTGCCAGCTCACCAAAGCAGGATAGCTACAATGAGCAGTTCTTC.

The chain uses TRBV6-4 and TRBJ1-3, with no clear D. This CDR3 is 16 amino acids long. The V gene's germline CDR1 is MRHNA and CDR2 SNTAGT. The ends were cut back, 0 bases at V and 0 bases at J, with 9 bases in the middle. In DNA form, the CDR3 reads TGTGCCAGCAGTGACTCACGGGGTGGCTCTGGAAACACCATATATTTT. Its protein product is CASSDSRGGSGNTIYF.

The chain employs TRBV5-1 and TRBJ2-1, with D perhaps TRBD2 (6 bases). The CDR3 consists of 16 residues. The germline gives CDR1 SGHRS, CDR2 YFSETQ. V was pared by 4 bases and J by 0 bases, with 14 bases between. In DNA, the CDR3 is TGCGCCAGCAGCGGAAGGGAGGCCAGCTCCTACAATGAGCAGTTCTTC. Translating gives CASSGREASSYNEQFF. The complete variable domain, with remaining parts taken from reference TRBV5-1 and TRBJ2-1, reads KAGVTQTPRYLIKTRGQQVTLSCSPISGHRSVSWYQQTPGQGLQFLFEYFSETQRNKGNFPGRFSGRQFSNSRSEMNVSTLELGDSALYLCASSGREASSYNEQFFGPGTRLTVL.

The rearrangement links TRBV6-1 to TRBJ2-5, with D unclear. V was trimmed by 6 bases and J by 6 bases, leaving 17 bases between them. Germline assignment: CDR1 MNHNS and CDR2 SASEGT. This CDR3 spans 14 amino acids. DNA for the CDR3: TGTGCCAGCAGCGAGGCACAAGAGTTCCAGACCCAGTACTTC. Encoded protein: CASSEAQEFQTQYF.

The chain employs TRBV29-1 and TRBJ1-2; no firm D call. The V end lost 6 bases, the J end lost 8 bases, and 13 bases lay between the germline ends. This CDR3 spans 11 amino acids. Looked up from germline, CDR1 is SQVTM and CDR2 is ANQGSEA. The CDR3 coding sequence is TGCAGCGTGAAAACTAGGAACGGCTACACCTTC. Amino acid sequence: CSVKTRNGYTF.

The chain combines TRBV6-5 with TRBJ2-1; 12 bases are a match to TRBD2. The CDR3 consists of 16 residues. V shed 0 bases, J shed 9 bases, and the junction held 6 bases outside the gene matches. The germline gives CDR1 MNHEY, CDR2 SVGAGI. The CDR3 DNA is TGTGCCAGCAGTTACTCGAGGACTAGCGGGATGGGTGAGCAGTTCTTC. Its protein is CASSYSRTSGMGEQFF.

J is TRBJ2-2 and V is TRBV9; D is possibly TRBD1 (5 bases). The CDR3 spans 16 residues. V dropped 0 bases and J dropped 1 base, with 10 bases sitting between them. The germline V gene has CDR1 SGDLS and CDR2 YYNGEE. The CDR3 DNA reads as TGTGCCAGCAGCGTAGAAGGGGCCAGGAACACCGGGGAGCTGTTTTTT. Its protein is CASSVEGARNTGELFF.

The chain carries TRBV2 and TRBJ2-2, with a weak D call TRBD1 (6 bases). The germline V gene encodes CDR1 SNHLY and CDR2 FYNNEI. The CDR3 has 13 amino acids. Trimming took off 6 bases at V and 3 bases at J, with 8 bases between the two ends. The CDR3 loop is CASRAGDTGELFF. CDR3 sequence (DNA): TGTGCCAGCAGAGCAGGGGACACCGGGGAGCTGTTTTTT.

The V gene is TRBV19, the J gene TRBJ1-4; D gene uncertain. Germline values: CDR1 LNHDA, CDR2 SQIVND (reference sequence). Trimming stripped 7 bases from V and 4 bases from J, with 10 bases between. This CDR3 is built from 13 residues. The CDR3, as DNA: TGTGCCAGTAACCAGGCCATTAATGAAAAACTGTTTTTT. Residues: CASNQAINEKLFF.

Comments on this clone: This sample also contains other DNA sequences that code for the same CDR3. The chain links TRBV15 to TRBJ1-2; D call uncertain. This CDR3 comprises 13 residues. Per germline, CDR1 LNHNV and CDR2 YYDKDF (reference sequence). Trimming removed 0 bases at V and 8 bases at J, with 10 bases between. In DNA form, the CDR3 reads TGTGCCACCAGCAGAGACCACAACACCGGCTACACCTTC. It yields the protein CATSRDHNTGYTF.

The V call is TRBV7-2, the J call TRBJ2-2; the match to TRBD1 covers 7 bases. CDR1 is SGHTA, CDR2 FQGNSA, per germline. Trimming at V came to 5 bases and at J to 0 bases, leaving 3 bases not matched to a gene. The CDR3 is 15 residues long. CDR3 in DNA: TGTGCCAGCAGCCCGGACAGGTCGAACACCGGGGAGCTGTTTTTT. It specifies CASSPDRSNTGELFF. Full variable domain (outside the CDR3, taken from reference TRBV7-2 and TRBJ2-2): GAGVSQSPSNKVTEKGKDVELRCDPISGHTALYWYRQSLGQGLEFLIYFQGNSAPDKSGLPSDRFSAERTGGSVSTLTIQRTQQEDSAVYLCASSPDRSNTGELFFGEGSRLTVL.

V gene TRBV5-4 combines with J gene TRBJ2-1; 13 bases fit TRBD2. Germline V lookup: CDR1 SGHNT, CDR2 YYREEE (reference sequence). The CDR3 is 16 amino acids. V dropped 4 bases and J dropped 10; count of bases not matched to a gene: 11. This CDR3 reads CASSPRTSGGHREQFF. CDR3 nucleotides: TGTGCCAGCAGCCCCCGGACTAGCGGGGGCCACCGAGAGCAGTTCTTC.

This CDR3 is CASSQEPHGGPYEQYF. DNA for the CDR3: TGCGCCAGCAGCCAAGAACCTCATGGTGGCCCCTACGAGCAGTACTTC. The chain couples TRBV4-1 to TRBJ2-7, with D unclear. The V gene lost 0 bases and the J gene lost 2 bases, with 14 bases spanning the gap. Germline V gene lookup returns CDR1 MGHRA and CDR2 YSYEKL. The CDR3 contains 16 residues.

The V call is TRBV7-2, the J call TRBJ1-6; no clear D gene. CDR3 length: 19 amino acids. Trimming left V 1 base short and J 0 bases short, with 16 bases between. Germline CDR1 SGHTA, CDR2 FQGNSA. The CDR3, as DNA: TGTGCCAGCAGCTTAGGGCCGCTTTCACCCAGCTCCTATAATTCACCCCTCCACTTT. Residues: CASSLGPLSPSSYNSPLHF.

V and J are TRBV10-1 and TRBJ1-1, with D maybe TRBD1 (6 bases). V was clipped by 2 bases and J by 3 bases, with 10 bases between them. The CDR3 has 14 amino acids. Germline V CDR1 and CDR2: WNHNN, SYGVQD (reference sequence). The CDR3 region is CASSETRGDTEAFF. CDR3 sequence (DNA): TGCGCCAGCAGTGAGACCAGGGGAGACACTGAAGCTTTCTTT.

The rearrangement uses TRBV27 and TRBJ2-7; no clear D. The germline gives CDR1 MNHEY, CDR2 SMNVEV (reference sequence). The V end lost 5 bases, the J end lost 5 bases, and 13 bases lay between the germline ends. The CDR3 extends over 13 amino acids. The chain's CDR3 is CASSRSTKDEQYF. CDR3 DNA sequence: TGTGCCAGCAGTCGTTCGACAAAGGACGAGCAGTACTTC.

The chain has TRBV2 and TRBJ2-4, with D maybe TRBD1 (5 bases). CDR3 length: 13 amino acids. Germline V gene sequence: CDR1 SNHLY, CDR2 FYNNEI. Trimming pared 6 bases from V and 4 bases from J, leaving 10 bases between. In DNA, the CDR3 is TGTGCCAGCAGGCCAGCAGGGAAAAACATTCAGTACTTC. It encodes CASRPAGKNIQYF.